Below are 3 T cell receptor beta chains sequenced from a single sample in a study of blood T cell repertoires in COVID-19. Produced via immunoSEQ multiplex PCR; TCRdb's table is partial and in-frame only. The repertoire holds some 70,000 clones, with around 87% as singletons. What was sequenced was peripheral blood. The receptors come from a man aged 45 to 65 with active COVID-19.

This clone turned up a few times. This rearrangement joins TRBV14 to TRBJ2-3, with 9 bases identical to TRBD2. CDR1 SGHDN and CDR2 FVKESK come from the germline V gene. Trimming cost V 0 bases and J 2 bases; bases outside gene matches: 12. The CDR3 spans 19 residues. CDR3 amino acids: CASSQEGLAGPGNTDTQYF. The DNA for the CDR3 is TGTGCCAGCAGCCAAGAAGGGCTAGCGGGGCCGGGGAACACAGATACGCAGTATTTT.

The chain recombines TRBV28 with TRBJ1-1; the match to TRBD1 covers 8 bases. The J segment lost 5 bases and the V segment lost 6 bases, leaving 8 bases of the junction unmatched. The CDR3 totals 14 residues. Germline V CDR1 and CDR2: MDHEN, SYDVKM. CDR3 DNA: TGTGCCAGCAGATCAGGGGGCGCGGGGACTGAAGCTTTCTTT. Translating it yields CASRSGGAGTEAFF.

The V call is TRBV4-1, the J call TRBJ1-1, with 9 positions matching TRBD1. The CDR3 totals 13 residues. CDR1 and CDR2 (germline): MGHRA, YSYEKL. The ends lost 2 bases at V and 10 bases at J; junction bases unmatched: 5. CDR3 sequence reads: CASSQKGTGSAFF. In nucleotides, the CDR3 is TGCGCCAGCAGCCAAAAGGGGACAGGGTCAGCTTTCTTT.